The rows below give T cell receptor beta chains drawn from one sample of a study of shared clonotypes between healthy human individuals. TCRdb's table, derived via immunoSEQ multiplex PCR, lists solely in-frame clones and lacks some. Of about 490,000 clones in the sample, 79% were seen once. Sequencing input: PBMCs. These TCRs come from a woman between 35 and 50 years old in good health. Some clones in this sample may be carry-over from other donors' samples. Both conserved end residues are part of each CDR3. The order of the fields is CDR3 protein, CDR3 DNA, D gene, V gene, J gene, clone size. The D gene is left open where the match is weak. A clone size is listed for some rows: how often the clone was seen (once, few, many), or a class if it is expanded.

CASSSPTDGYTF	TGTGCCAGCAGTTCTCCGACAGACGGCTACACCTTC	.	TRBV27	TRBJ1-2	.
CASSSSSGRWRETQYF	TGTGCCAGCAGCTCTAGTAGCGGGAGGTGGAGAGAGACCCAGTACTTC	TRBD2	TRBV27	TRBJ2-5	.
CASSLPQGYSGNTIYF	TGTGCCAGCAGTTTACCCCAGGGCTACTCTGGAAACACCATATATTTT	.	TRBV28	TRBJ1-3	.
CASSQEIPTVPYEQYF	TGCGCCAGCAGCCAAGAGATCCCGACAGTCCCCTACGAGCAGTACTTC	.	TRBV4-1	TRBJ2-7	few
CASSTPLADYVQETQYF	TGTGCCAGCAGTACCCCACTAGCGGATTATGTCCAAGAGACCCAGTACTTC	TRBD2	TRBV28	TRBJ2-5	.
CASSLRGPLGYTF	TGTGCCAGCAGTTTAAGGGGGCCACTTGGCTACACCTTC	TRBD1	TRBV28	TRBJ1-2	.
CASSAGTPVFMNTEAFF	TGTGCCAGCAGCGCCGGGACACCCGTCTTCATGAACACTGAAGCTTTCTTT	.	TRBV21-1	TRBJ1-1	few
CASRAGDWAQYF	TGTGCCAGCAGGGCGGGGGACTGGGCGCAGTACTTC	TRBD2	TRBV6-5	TRBJ2-7	.
CASSLGGNTEAFF	TGTGCCAGCAGCCTGGGGGGGAACACTGAAGCTTTCTTT	.	TRBV11-3	TRBJ1-1	once
CASSSGQGEETQYF	TGCGCCAGCAGCTCAGGACAGGGAGAGGAGACCCAGTACTTC	TRBD1	TRBV5-1	TRBJ2-5	.
CSGGGVSAGELFF	TGCAGCGGGGGCGGGGTTTCGGCCGGGGAGCTGTTTTTT	.	TRBV29-1	TRBJ2-2	few
CASSLTGTGRNTEAFF	TGTGCCAGCAGCTTAACCGGGACAGGGAGAAACACTGAAGCTTTCTTT	TRBD1	TRBV5-4	TRBJ1-1	.
CASCQGPHEQYF	TGTGCCAGCTGCCAGGGGCCCCACGAGCAGTACTTC	.	TRBV28	TRBJ2-7	.
CASSKGTPYNEQFF	TGTGCCAGCAGTAAAGGGACCCCCTACAATGAGCAGTTCTTC	.	TRBV27	TRBJ2-1	.
CASSQEEGLAGVGAKNIQYF	TGCGCCAGCAGCCAAGAAGAGGGACTAGCGGGAGTGGGAGCCAAAAACATTCAGTACTTC	TRBD2	TRBV4-1	TRBJ2-4	.
CASSLVDRVGSDEQYF	TGTGCCAGCAGCTTGGTCGACAGGGTCGGTTCCGACGAGCAGTACTTC	TRBD1	TRBV5-6	TRBJ2-7	.
CASSGRGGQQNTEAFF	TGTGCCAGCAGCGGTCGGGGGGGCCAACAGAACACTGAAGCTTTCTTT	.	TRBV13	TRBJ1-1	.
CSAHENTEAFF	TGCAGCGCCCATGAAAACACTGAAGCTTTCTTT	.	TRBV29-1	TRBJ1-1	.
CASSWRRGTDYEQYF	TGTGCCAGCAGTTGGCGACGCGGGACAGACTACGAGCAGTACTTC	.	TRBV6-5	TRBJ2-7	.
CASSESGGGESYEQYF	TGCGCCAGCAGTGAATCTGGCGGGGGAGAGTCCTACGAGCAGTACTTC	TRBD2	TRBV10-1	TRBJ2-7	.
CASSLGDEGNTEAFF	TGTGCCAGCAGCTTGGGGGATGAAGGGAACACTGAAGCTTTCTTT	.	TRBV5-4	TRBJ1-1	.
CASSLGAGAVYEQYF	TGTGCCAGCAGCTTAGGGGCGGGTGCCGTCTACGAGCAGTACTTC	.	TRBV7-3	TRBJ2-7	.
CASRTGATNEKLFF	TGTGCCAGTAGGACAGGGGCAACTAATGAAAAACTGTTTTTT	TRBD1	TRBV19	TRBJ1-4	.
CAIAPTVPSYNEQFF	TGTGCCATTGCCCCGACTGTCCCCTCCTACAATGAGCAGTTCTTC	.	TRBV10-3	TRBJ2-1	.
CASSLDRGSYEQYF	TGCGCCAGCAGCTTGGATAGGGGCTCCTACGAGCAGTACTTC	.	TRBV5-1	TRBJ2-7	.
CASSYKYTGELFF	TGTGCCAGCAGTTACAAGTACACCGGGGAGCTGTTTTTT	.	TRBV6-6	TRBJ2-2	.
CASSLGEQEQFF	TGTGCCAGCAGCTTAGGGGAACAGGAGCAGTTCTTC	.	TRBV7-3	TRBJ2-1	.
CASSPTGGANEQFF	TGTGCCAGCAGTCCGACGGGAGGTGCCAATGAGCAGTTCTTC	TRBD2	TRBV28	TRBJ2-1	many
CSVRPGPQETQYF	TGCAGCGTACGACCCGGGCCCCAAGAGACCCAGTACTTC	.	TRBV29-1	TRBJ2-5	.
CASSYEGAREKLFF	TGTGCCAGCAGTTACGAGGGGGCAAGGGAAAAACTGTTTTTT	TRBD1	TRBV6-6	TRBJ1-4	.
CASSLGSRVKLFF	TGTGCCAGCAGCTTAGGTTCTAGGGTAAAACTGTTTTTT	.	TRBV7-2	TRBJ1-4	.
CSVGQGLGEQYF	TGCAGCGTCGGACAGGGATTAGGCGAGCAGTACTTC	TRBD1	TRBV29-1	TRBJ2-7	.
CATLLGVGTGANVLTF	TGCGCCACCTTATTGGGGGTGGGCACTGGGGCCAACGTCCTGACTTTC	.	TRBV10-2	TRBJ2-6	.
CASSLGLAAPNTGELFF	TGTGCCAGCAGCCTGGGGTTAGCGGCGCCTAACACCGGGGAGCTGTTTTTT	.	TRBV5-4	TRBJ2-2	.
CASSQDPYRGAFF	TGCGCCAGCAGCCAGGACCCCTATCGGGGCGCTTTCTTT	.	TRBV4-3	TRBJ1-1	.
CASSIGTAGYNEQYF	TGTGCCAGTAGTATAGGGACCGCGGGATACAACGAGCAGTACTTC	.	TRBV19	TRBJ2-7	.
CASSQGERDGYTF	TGCGCCAGCAGCCAAGGAGAAAGGGATGGCTACACCTTC	.	TRBV4-3	TRBJ1-2	.
CASSLTGTGGLGGELFF	TGTGCCAGCAGCTTGACCGGGACAGGGGGCCTGGGCGGGGAGCTGTTTTTT	TRBD1	TRBV7-8	TRBJ2-2	once
CASVTSTDTQYF	TGTGCCAGCGTCACTTCGACAGATACGCAGTATTTT	.	TRBV2	TRBJ2-3	.
CASSPGAGETYNEQFF	TGTGCCAGCTCACCGGGAGCGGGAGAGACCTACAATGAGCAGTTCTTC	TRBD2	TRBV18	TRBJ2-1	.
CASSYDAATNEKLFF	TGTGCCAGCAGCTATGATGCGGCAACTAATGAAAAACTGTTTTTT	.	TRBV11-2	TRBJ1-4	.
CASQDRPNEKLFF	TGTGCCAGCCAGGACAGGCCAAATGAAAAACTGTTTTTT	TRBD1	TRBV13	TRBJ1-4	.
CSVPAEANYGYTF	TGCAGCGTTCCAGCTGAAGCTAACTATGGCTACACCTTC	.	TRBV29-1	TRBJ1-2	.
CASSLPMGGAFF	TGTGCCAGCAGTCTCCCTATGGGAGGGGCTTTCTTT	.	TRBV6-1	TRBJ1-1	.
CATSRETSWDTQYF	TGTGCCACCAGCAGAGAAACTAGTTGGGATACGCAGTATTTT	.	TRBV15	TRBJ2-3	many
CATTGPSPTFTGELFF	TGTGCCACCACGGGTCCCTCCCCCACATTCACCGGGGAGCTGTTTTTT	.	TRBV15	TRBJ2-2	.
CAWSWTGGNGYTF	TGTGCCTGGAGCTGGACAGGAGGGAATGGCTACACCTTC	TRBD1	TRBV30	TRBJ1-2	.
CASSSLGGDTQYF	TGTGCCAGCAGCTCCCTGGGGGGAGATACGCAGTATTTT	.	TRBV7-7	TRBJ2-3	many
CAISPGRRPYEQYF	TGTGCCATCAGTCCGGGACGAAGACCCTACGAGCAGTACTTC	.	TRBV10-3	TRBJ2-7	few
CASSPGQVGNEQYF	TGTGCCAGCAGCCCGGGACAGGTCGGCAACGAGCAGTACTTC	TRBD1	TRBV7-2	TRBJ2-7	.
CSVLGGTTYEQYF	TGCAGCGTGTTGGGGGGAACAACCTACGAGCAGTACTTC	.	TRBV29-1	TRBJ2-7	.
CASSPQGNKGDTQYF	TGTGCCAGCAGCCCCCAGGGGAATAAAGGAGATACGCAGTATTTT	.	TRBV7-3	TRBJ2-3	.